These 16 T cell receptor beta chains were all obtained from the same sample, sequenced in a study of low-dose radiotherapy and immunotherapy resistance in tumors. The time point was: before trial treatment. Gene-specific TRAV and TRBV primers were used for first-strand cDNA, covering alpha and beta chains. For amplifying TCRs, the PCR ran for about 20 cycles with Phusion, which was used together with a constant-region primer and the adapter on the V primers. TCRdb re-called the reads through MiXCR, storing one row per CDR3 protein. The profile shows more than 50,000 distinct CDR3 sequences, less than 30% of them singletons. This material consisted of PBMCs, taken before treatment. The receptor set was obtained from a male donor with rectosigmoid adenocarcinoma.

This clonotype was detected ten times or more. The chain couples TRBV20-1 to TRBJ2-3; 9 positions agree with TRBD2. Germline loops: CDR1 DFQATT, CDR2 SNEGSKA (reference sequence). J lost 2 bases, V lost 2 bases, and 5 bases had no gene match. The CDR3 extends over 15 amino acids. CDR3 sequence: CSARRLADNTDTQYF. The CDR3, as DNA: TGCAGTGCTAGAAGACTAGCGGATAACACAGATACGCAGTATTTT.

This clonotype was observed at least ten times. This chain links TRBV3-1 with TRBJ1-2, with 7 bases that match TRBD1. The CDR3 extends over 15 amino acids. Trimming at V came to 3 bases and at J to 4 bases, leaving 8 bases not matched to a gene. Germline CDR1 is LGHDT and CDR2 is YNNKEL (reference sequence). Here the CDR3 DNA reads TGTGCCAGCAGCCACTGGACAGGACGCGGCTATGGCTACACCTTC. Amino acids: CASSHWTGRGYGYTF.

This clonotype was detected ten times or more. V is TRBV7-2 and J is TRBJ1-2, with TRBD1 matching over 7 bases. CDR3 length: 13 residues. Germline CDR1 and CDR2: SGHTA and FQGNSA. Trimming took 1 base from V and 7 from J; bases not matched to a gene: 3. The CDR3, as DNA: TGTGCCAGCAGCTTAGACAGGGGCGGTGGCTACACCTTC. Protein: CASSLDRGGGYTF.

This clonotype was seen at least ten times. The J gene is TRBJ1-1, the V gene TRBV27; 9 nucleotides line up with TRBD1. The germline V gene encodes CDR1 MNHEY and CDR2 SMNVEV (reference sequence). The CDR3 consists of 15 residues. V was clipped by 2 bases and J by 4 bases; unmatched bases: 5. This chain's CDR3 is CASSLPGQGTTEAFF. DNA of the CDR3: TGTGCCAGCAGTTTACCGGGACAGGGTACCACTGAAGCTTTCTTT.

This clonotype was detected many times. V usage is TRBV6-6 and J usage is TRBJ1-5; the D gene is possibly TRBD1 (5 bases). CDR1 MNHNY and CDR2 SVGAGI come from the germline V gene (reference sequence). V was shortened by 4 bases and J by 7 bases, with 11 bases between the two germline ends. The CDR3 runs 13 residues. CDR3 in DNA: TGTGCCAGCAGTTCAGCGTGGGGGCAGCCCCAGCATTTT. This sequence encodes CASSSAWGQPQHF.

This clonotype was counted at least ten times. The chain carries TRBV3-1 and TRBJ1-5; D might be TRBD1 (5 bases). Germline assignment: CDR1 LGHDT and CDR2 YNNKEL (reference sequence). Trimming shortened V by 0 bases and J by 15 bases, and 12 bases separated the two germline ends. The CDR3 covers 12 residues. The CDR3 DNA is TGTGCCAGCAGCCAAGATGGGCAGGGTTGGCATTTT. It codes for CASSQDGQGWHF.

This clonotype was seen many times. CDR3 region: CASSLTRDRVSGTRVEQYF. CDR3 coding DNA: TGTGCCAGCAGCCTAACCCGGGACAGGGTAAGCGGTACCCGAGTCGAGCAGTACTTC. The chain joins TRBV6-2 or TRBV6-3 to TRBJ2-7; TRBD1 agrees at 9 bases. Trimming removed 6 bases from V and 6 bases from J; junction bases left unmatched: 24. Germline lookup yields CDR1 MNHEY and CDR2 SVGEGT. The CDR3 totals 19 residues.

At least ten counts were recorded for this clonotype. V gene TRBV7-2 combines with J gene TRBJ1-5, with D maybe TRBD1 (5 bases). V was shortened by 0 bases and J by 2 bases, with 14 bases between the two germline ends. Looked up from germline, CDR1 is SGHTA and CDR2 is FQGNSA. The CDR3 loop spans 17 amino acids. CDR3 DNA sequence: TGTGCCAGCAGCTTAGCGGGGCAGGGCCAAGGCAATCAGCCCCAGCATTTT. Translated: CASSLAGQGQGNQPQHF.

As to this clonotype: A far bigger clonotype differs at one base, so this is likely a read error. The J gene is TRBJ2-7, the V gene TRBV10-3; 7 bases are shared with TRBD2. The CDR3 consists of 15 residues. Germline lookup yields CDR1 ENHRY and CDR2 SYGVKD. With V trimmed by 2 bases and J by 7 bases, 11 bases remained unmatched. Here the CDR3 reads CAISEREESYNEQYF. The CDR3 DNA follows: TGTGCCATCAGTGAGCGGGAGGAGTCCTACAATGAGCAGTACTTC.

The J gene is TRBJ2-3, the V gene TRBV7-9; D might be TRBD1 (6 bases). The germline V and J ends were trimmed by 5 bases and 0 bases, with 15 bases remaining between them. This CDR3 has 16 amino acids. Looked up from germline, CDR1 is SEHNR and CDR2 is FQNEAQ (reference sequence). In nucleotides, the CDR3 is TGTGCCAGCAGCCCCCGTGAAGGGACAAGCACAGATACGCAGTATTTT. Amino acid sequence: CASSPREGTSTDTQYF.

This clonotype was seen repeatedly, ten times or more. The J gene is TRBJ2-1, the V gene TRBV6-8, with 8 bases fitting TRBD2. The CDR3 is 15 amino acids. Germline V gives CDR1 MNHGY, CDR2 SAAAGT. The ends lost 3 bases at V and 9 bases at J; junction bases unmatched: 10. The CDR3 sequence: CASSYGGRRDSEQFF. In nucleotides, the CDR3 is TGTGCCAGCAGTTATGGCGGGAGGAGGGATAGTGAGCAGTTCTTC.

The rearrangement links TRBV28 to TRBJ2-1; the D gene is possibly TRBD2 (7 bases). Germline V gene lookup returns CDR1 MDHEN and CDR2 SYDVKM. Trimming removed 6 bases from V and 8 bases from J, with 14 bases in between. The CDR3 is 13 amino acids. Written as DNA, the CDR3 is TGTGCCAGCAGCCTAGGGGGGGCGGATGAGCAGTTCTTC. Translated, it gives CASSLGGADEQFF.

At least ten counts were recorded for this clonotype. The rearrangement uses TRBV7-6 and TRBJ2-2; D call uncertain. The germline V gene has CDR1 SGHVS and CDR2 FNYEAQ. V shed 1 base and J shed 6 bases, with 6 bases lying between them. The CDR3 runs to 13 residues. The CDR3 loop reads CASSLVLAGELFF. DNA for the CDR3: TGTGCCAGCAGCTTAGTTCTAGCCGGGGAGCTGTTTTTT.

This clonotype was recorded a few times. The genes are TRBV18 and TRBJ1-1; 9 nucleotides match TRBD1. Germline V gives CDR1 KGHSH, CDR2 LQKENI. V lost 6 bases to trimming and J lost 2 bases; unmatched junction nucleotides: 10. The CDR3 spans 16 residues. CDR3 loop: CASSPGQGLINTEAFF. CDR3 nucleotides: TGTGCCAGCTCTCCTGGACAGGGGCTAATCAACACTGAAGCTTTCTTT.

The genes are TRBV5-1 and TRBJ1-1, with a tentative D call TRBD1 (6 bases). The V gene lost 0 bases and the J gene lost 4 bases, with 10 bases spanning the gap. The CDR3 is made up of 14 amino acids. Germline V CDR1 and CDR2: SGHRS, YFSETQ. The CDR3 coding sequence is TGCGCCAGCAGCTTGGACAGGGCGGGCACTGAAGCTTTCTTT. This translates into CASSLDRAGTEAFF.

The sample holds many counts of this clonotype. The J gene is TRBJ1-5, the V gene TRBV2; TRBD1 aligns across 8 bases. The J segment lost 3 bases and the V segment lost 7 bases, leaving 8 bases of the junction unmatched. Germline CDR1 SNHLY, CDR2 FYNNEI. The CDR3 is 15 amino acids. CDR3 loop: CASNEQGGNNQPQHF. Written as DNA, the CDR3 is TGTGCCAGCAACGAACAGGGGGGCAACAATCAGCCCCAGCATTTT.